This passage covers 13 T cell receptor beta chains from one sample sequenced in a study of cytomegalovirus exposure and HLA in healthy donors. The PCR contained 60 Vbeta and 13 Jbeta primers. Sequencing used immunoSEQ multiplex PCR; TCRdb keeps in-frame clones, though not all of them. Its listing shows 95,000 to 150,000 clones. Sequenced sample: PBMCs. Receptors were obtained from a man aged 35-49 years in good health and CMV-seronegative.

The chain combines TRBV18 with TRBJ1-5; 7 bases are shared with TRBD1. The CDR3 runs to 13 residues. V was pared by 3 bases and J by 4 bases, with 0 bases of the junction left unmatched. CDR1 KGHSH and CDR2 LQKENI come from the germline V gene. For the CDR3, the DNA is TGTGCCAGCTCACCGGGACAGAATCAGCCCCAGCATTTT. It translates to CASSPGQNQPQHF.

The gene calls are TRBV5-1 and TRBJ2-5; a weak D match, TRBD2 (6 bases). This CDR3 is built from 12 residues. V gave up 4 bases and J gave up 5 bases, with 9 bases separating them. Germline V gene data show CDR1 as SGHRS and CDR2 as YFSETQ. The CDR3 DNA reads as TGCGCCAGCAGCCAGGAGGGGGAGACCCAGTACTTC. It codes for CASSQEGETQYF.

V and J are TRBV27 and TRBJ2-5; 9 bases match TRBD2. The last part of the DNA fits TRBJ2-7 better; the J call may be wrong. The CDR3 covers 13 residues. CDR1 is MNHEY and CDR2 is SMNVEV in the germline V gene (reference sequence). The CDR3 reads CASSWTSAHEQYF. CDR3 nucleotide sequence: TGTGCCAGCTCTTGGACTAGCGCGCACGAGCAGTACTTC.

This chain connects TRBV6-6 to TRBJ2-2; tentative D call: TRBD1 (6 bases). V was trimmed by 0 bases and J by 8 bases, leaving 16 bases between them. Germline V CDR1 and CDR2: MNHNY, SVGAGI (reference sequence). This CDR3 contains 16 residues. The CDR3 DNA sequence: TGTGCCAGCAGTTACTCGAGTCCTGGGGGCGAAGGGGAGCTGTTTTTT. Its translation: CASSYSSPGGEGELFF.

The V call is TRBV10-3, the J call TRBJ2-2, with 8 bases matching TRBD2. J was trimmed by 6 bases and V by 4 bases; bases with no gene match: 7. The CDR3 totals 15 residues. Looked up from germline, CDR1 is ENHRY and CDR2 is SYGVKD. The CDR3 sequence is CAISGQREYAGELFF. CDR3 nucleotide sequence: TGTGCCATCAGTGGACAGCGGGAGTATGCCGGGGAGCTGTTTTTT.

The V and J genes are TRBV7-8 and TRBJ2-5; D uncertain. The germline V gene has CDR1 SGHVS and CDR2 FQNEAQ. The V gene lost 1 base and the J gene lost 11 bases, with 23 bases spanning the gap. This CDR3 contains 16 residues. The CDR3 DNA is TGTGCCAGCAGCTTAGTTAGTCGGAATCCGAGCTCCGGGCAGTACTTC. Translated: CASSLVSRNPSSGQYF.

The rearrangement joins TRBV27 to TRBJ2-1, with 11 bases identical to TRBD2. This CDR3 has 14 residues. The germline V gene encodes CDR1 MNHEY and CDR2 SMNVEV (reference sequence). Germline trimming cut 6 bases from V and 5 bases from J; bases unmatched to any gene: 3. CDR3 DNA sequence: TGTGCCAGCAGAGTAGCGGGAGGGAACAATGAGCAGTTCTTC. It codes for CASRVAGGNNEQFF.

The V gene is TRBV11-3, the J gene TRBJ1-3, with TRBD1 matching 10 bases. Germline V gives CDR1 SGHNT, CDR2 YENEEA. The CDR3 length is 16 residues. Losses at the gene ends were 5 bases for V and 0 bases for J; bases not matched to a gene: 4. The CDR3: CASSTTGGDSGNTIYF. CDR3 nucleotides: TGTGCCAGCAGCACGACAGGGGGCGACTCTGGAAACACCATATATTTT.

The chain joins TRBV28 to TRBJ2-7, with D unclear. The CDR3 consists of 15 residues. Trimming left V 7 bases short and J 2 bases short, with 18 bases between. Germline CDR1 is MDHEN and CDR2 is SYDVKM. CDR3: CASNVRGPWPYEQYF. Here the CDR3 DNA reads TGTGCCAGCAACGTCAGAGGCCCCTGGCCCTACGAGCAGTACTTC.

The V gene is TRBV6-1, the J gene TRBJ2-5; D is unresolved. CDR1 is MNHNS, CDR2 SASEGT, per germline. V was shortened by 7 bases and J by 0 bases, with 15 bases between the two germline ends. This CDR3 contains 15 residues. CDR3 sequence: CASKYRHTYQETQYF. The CDR3 region has the DNA TGTGCCAGCAAGTATCGACACACGTACCAAGAGACCCAGTACTTC.

V gene TRBV5-8 combines with J gene TRBJ2-7; 7 positions agree with TRBD1. J lost 2 bases, V lost 0 bases, and 2 bases had no gene match. Germline-derived CDR1 and CDR2 are SGHTS and YDEGEE. CDR3 length: 14 amino acids. CDR3 in amino acids: CASSLGQGAYEQYF. The CDR3 DNA is TGTGCCAGCAGCTTGGGGCAGGGGGCCTACGAGCAGTACTTC.

This chain joins TRBV7-6 and TRBJ2-2, with D perhaps matching TRBD1 (5 bases). Trimming left V 1 base short and J 7 bases short, with 10 bases between. Looked up from germline, CDR1 is SGHVS and CDR2 is FNYEAQ. The CDR3 contains 14 residues. In nucleotides, the CDR3 is TGTGCCAGCAGCTTAGGGGAAACAGGCGGGGAGCTGTTTTTT. Protein sequence: CASSLGETGGELFF.

The chain couples TRBV5-1 to TRBJ2-1; 8 bases align to TRBD1. V trimming: 6 bases; J trimming: 3 bases; junction bases outside the gene matches: 8. Germline-derived CDR1 and CDR2 are SGHRS and YFSETQ. This CDR3 is 15 amino acids long. As DNA, the CDR3 is TGCGCCAGCACCCTAGACAGGGGAAACTACAATGAGCAGTTCTTC. This codes for CASTLDRGNYNEQFF. Based on the CDR3 plus reference TRBV5-1 and TRBJ2-1, the full variable domain is KAGVTQTPRYLIKTRGQQVTLSCSPISGHRSVSWYQQTPGQGLQFLFEYFSETQRNKGNFPGRFSGRQFSNSRSEMNVSTLELGDSALYLCASTLDRGNYNEQFFGPGTRLTVL.